This passage covers 32 T cell receptor beta chains from one sample sequenced in a study of CD8+ T cells in alopecia areata. Sequencing relied on a cDNA template that was reverse transcribed from extracted RNA. Here immunoSEQ multiplex PCR was the method, and the copy in TCRdb shows in-frame clones only, minus some. Of 170,000 or so clones in the sample, 59% were seen once. The sequencing used CD4+ T cells sorted from blood, collected at week 0. The receptor set was obtained from a human donor with alopecia areata.

The J gene is TRBJ2-7, the V gene TRBV29-1; no clear D gene. V was cut by 1 base and J by 6 bases, with 16 bases left in between. Per the germline V gene, CDR1 is SQVTM and CDR2 is ANQGSEA. The CDR3 consists of 14 residues. In nucleotides, the CDR3 is TGCAGCGTTGAAGGGGTCCCTAGGCCAGGCGAGCAGTACTTC. It encodes CSVEGVPRPGEQYF.

V and J are TRBV11-3 and TRBJ2-6; D might be TRBD1 (6 bases). CDR1 SGHNT and CDR2 YENEEA come from the germline V gene. Trimming took off 5 bases at V and 0 bases at J, with 14 bases between the two ends. This CDR3 is 17 amino acids long. The CDR3 here is CASSPPGAASGANVLTF. The DNA of the CDR3 is TGTGCCAGCAGCCCCCCAGGGGCCGCCTCTGGGGCCAACGTCCTGACTTTC.

The chain has TRBV5-1 and TRBJ1-2; 7 nucleotides line up with TRBD1. V gave up 4 bases and J gave up 3 bases; unmatched junction bases: 6. The CDR3 runs 14 residues. Germline assignment: CDR1 SGHRS and CDR2 YFSETQ. The CDR3 reads CASSLSGTDYGYTF. CDR3 in DNA: TGCGCCAGCAGCCTATCCGGGACAGACTATGGCTACACCTTC.

The chain recombines TRBV7-9 with TRBJ2-5; maybe TRBD2 (6 bases). With 7 bases removed from V and 2 bases from J, the gap between germline ends came to 14 bases. CDR3 length equals 14 residues. Germline CDR1 is SEHNR and CDR2 is FQNEAQ (reference sequence). The CDR3 here is CASTQRGGQETQYF. CDR3 DNA sequence: TGTGCCAGCACCCAACGTGGGGGGCAAGAGACCCAGTACTTC. Looking up the rest from reference TRBV7-9 and TRBJ2-5 gives the full variable domain: DTGVSQNPRHKITKRGQNVTFRCDPISEHNRLYWYRQTLGQGPEFLTYFQNEAQLEKSRLLSDRFSAERPKGSFSTLEIQRTEQGDSAMYLCASTQRGGQETQYFGPGTRLLVL.

V is TRBV29-1 and J is TRBJ1-5; D gene unclear. Between the trimmed V and J ends, which lost 3 bases and 2 bases, there was a span of 14 bases. Per the germline V gene, CDR1 is SQVTM and CDR2 is ANQGSEA. The CDR3 runs 15 residues. The CDR3 protein is CSVDRSGYGNQPQHF. The DNA for the CDR3 is TGCAGCGTTGACCGCTCGGGGTATGGCAATCAGCCCCAGCATTTT.

This clone has only a few counts. J is TRBJ2-6 and V is TRBV27; D is tentatively TRBD1 or TRBD2 (5 bases each). V was clipped by 8 bases and J by 1 base, with 15 bases between them. The CDR3 covers 16 residues. Germline CDR1 is MNHEY and CDR2 is SMNVEV (reference sequence). As DNA, the CDR3 is TGTGCCAGCGTAAAACTAGGGGATTCTGGGGCCAACGTCCTGACTTTC. Protein product: CASVKLGDSGANVLTF.

This clone was detected only a few times. Other DNA sequences in the sample encode the same CDR3. The chain uses TRBV19 and TRBJ2-3; D is ambiguous. The germline V and J ends were trimmed by 4 bases and 2 bases, with 1 base remaining between them. CDR1 is LNHDA and CDR2 is SQIVND in the germline V gene (reference sequence). There are 11 residues in the CDR3. The CDR3 DNA follows: TGTGCCAGTAGTAACACAGATACGCAGTATTTT. It translates to CASSNTDTQYF.

This chain joins TRBV11-1 and TRBJ1-2, with TRBD1 identical over 7 bases. V was clipped by 5 bases and J by 2 bases; unmatched bases: 8. CDR1 SGHAT and CDR2 FQDESV come from the germline V gene (reference sequence). There are 15 residues in the CDR3. In nucleotides, the CDR3 is TGTGCCAGCAGCACCCGACAGGGCGAGAACTATGGCTACACCTTC. Translating gives CASSTRQGENYGYTF.

This chain connects TRBV18 to TRBJ2-5, with D possibly being TRBD1 (7 bases). The V end was cut by 6 bases, the J end by 5 bases, with 19 bases between. This CDR3 comprises 15 residues. Germline CDR1 reads KGHSH; CDR2 reads LQKENI. The CDR3 here is CASSLAGQPAETQYF. CDR3 coding DNA: TGTGCCAGCTCTCTGGCGGGACAGCCAGCCGAGACCCAGTACTTC.

The chain recombines TRBV28 with TRBJ2-7; D perhaps matches TRBD1 (6 bases). This CDR3 has 12 amino acids. V was cut by 6 bases and J by 7 bases, with 13 bases left in between. The germline gives CDR1 MDHEN, CDR2 SYDVKM. Here the CDR3 reads CASRTTRGEQYF. The DNA for the CDR3 is TGTGCCAGCAGAACCACCAGGGGAGAGCAGTACTTC.

About this clone itself: The same CDR3 is also encoded by other DNA sequences in this sample. This chain links TRBV30 with TRBJ1-3, with D possibly being TRBD1 (6 bases). This CDR3 contains 14 residues. The germline V gene encodes CDR1 GTSNPN and CDR2 SVGIG (reference sequence). V was clipped by 3 bases and J by 0 bases, with 9 bases between them. CDR3 amino acids: CAWSTGSSGNTIYF. CDR3 sequence (DNA): TGTGCCTGGAGCACAGGGAGCTCTGGAAACACCATATATTTT.

The chain combines TRBV27 with TRBJ2-2; TRBD2 matches at 8 bases. Germline lookup yields CDR1 MNHEY and CDR2 SMNVEV (reference sequence). V lost 2 bases and J lost 2; bases outside the gene matches: 4. This CDR3 is built from 16 residues. The CDR3 DNA is TGTGCCAGCAGTTTAGCGGGGGGCCTAAACACCGGGGAGCTGTTTTTT. It is translated as CASSLAGGLNTGELFF.

Comments on this clone: Other DNA sequences of this sample code for an identical CDR3. The rearrangement links TRBV29-1 to TRBJ2-6; 7 bases agree with TRBD1. V was pared by 7 bases and J by 0 bases, with 6 bases of the junction left unmatched. The length of the CDR3 is 15 residues. The germline V gene has CDR1 SQVTM and CDR2 ANQGSEA. Here the CDR3 reads CSARQGSSGANVLTF. CDR3 nucleotide sequence: TGCAGCGCGAGACAGGGAAGCTCTGGGGCCAACGTCCTGACTTTC.

The chain employs TRBV2 and TRBJ1-2; D gene unclear. The germline V gene encodes CDR1 SNHLY and CDR2 FYNNEI. CDR3 length equals 16 residues. V lost 1 base, J lost 2 bases, and 14 bases lay in between. The CDR3, as DNA: TGTGCCAGCAGTGAAGGTGTACGTAGAGGAAACTATGGCTACACCTTC. It yields the protein CASSEGVRRGNYGYTF.

This clone was counted between two and nine times. The chain is built from TRBV10-3 and TRBJ2-3; D gene unclear. Germline V gives CDR1 ENHRY, CDR2 SYGVKD. Trimming left V 2 bases short and J 2 bases short, with 5 bases between. This CDR3 contains 13 residues. The CDR3 region is CAISEGPTDTQYF. Written as DNA, the CDR3 is TGTGCCATCAGTGAGGGACCCACAGATACGCAGTATTTT.

With respect to this clone: This specimen includes other DNA sequences encoding the same CDR3. This chain uses TRBV2 with TRBJ2-5; D is undetermined. There are 11 residues in the CDR3. The germline V and J ends were trimmed by 4 bases and 2 bases, with 2 bases remaining between them. In germline, CDR1 is SNHLY, CDR2 FYNNEI. The CDR3 region is CASSGQETQYF. CDR3 sequence (DNA): TGTGCCAGCAGTGGACAAGAGACCCAGTACTTC.

This chain connects TRBV30 to TRBJ2-2; D is uncertain. Trimming stripped 3 bases from V and 2 bases from J, with 4 bases between. The germline V gene has CDR1 GTSNPN and CDR2 SVGIG (reference sequence). The CDR3 is made up of 12 amino acids. In DNA form, the CDR3 reads TGTGCCTGGAGCCTAAACACCGGGGAGCTGTTTTTT. It is translated as CAWSLNTGELFF.

V gene TRBV29-1 combines with J gene TRBJ2-7; 9 bases align to TRBD1. The length of the CDR3 is 14 residues. The germline V gene has CDR1 SQVTM and CDR2 ANQGSEA. V dropped 6 bases and J dropped 0; count of bases not matched to a gene: 6. The CDR3 here is CSVGGQGTSYEQYF. The CDR3 DNA reads TGCAGCGTAGGCGGACAGGGGACCTCCTACGAGCAGTACTTC.

The CDR3: CASSQEVRGQETQYF. The CDR3 nucleotides read TGTGCCAGCAGCCAAGAAGTGCGGGGTCAGGAGACCCAGTACTTC. The genes are TRBV4-2 and TRBJ2-5; tentative D call: TRBD2 (6 bases). The germline V gene encodes CDR1 LGHNA and CDR2 YNFKEQ. This CDR3 spans 15 amino acids. V lost 0 bases, J lost 5 bases, and 13 bases lay in between.

The V and J genes are TRBV30 and TRBJ1-2, with a tentative D call TRBD1 (5 bases). Germline CDR1 reads GTSNPN; CDR2 reads SVGIG (reference sequence). The V gene lost 4 bases and the J gene lost 4 bases, with 16 bases spanning the gap. CDR3 size: 14 residues. CDR3 residues: CAWTYQGLGYGYTF. The CDR3 DNA reads as TGTGCCTGGACTTATCAGGGATTGGGCTATGGCTACACCTTC.

This clone occurred a few times. The chain joins TRBV9 to TRBJ2-1; 11 bases agree with TRBD2. The CDR3 is 19 residues long. Germline V gene lookup returns CDR1 SGDLS and CDR2 YYNGEE. The V gene end was trimmed by 4 bases and the J gene end by 0 bases; junction bases not matched to a gene: 12. CDR3 loop: CASSFLVAGGLSSYNEQFF. The CDR3 coding sequence is TGTGCCAGCAGCTTTCTTGTAGCGGGGGGGTTAAGCTCCTACAATGAGCAGTTCTTC.

The CDR3, as DNA: TGTGCCAGTAGTCGACGACTGCCCGGGGAGACCCAGTACTTC. It encodes CASSRRLPGETQYF. The genes are TRBV19 and TRBJ2-5; unclear D gene. CDR1 and CDR2 (germline): LNHDA, SQIVND (reference sequence). V was clipped by 5 bases and J by 5 bases, with 15 bases between them. The CDR3 is 14 residues long.

The genes are TRBV9 and TRBJ1-4; D is perhaps TRBD1 (6 bases). Germline V CDR1 and CDR2: SGDLS, YYNGEE. The germline V and J ends were trimmed by 5 bases and 5 bases, with 13 bases remaining between them. The CDR3 extends over 14 amino acids. The DNA for the CDR3 is TGTGCCAGCAGAGGACCAGGGGTAAATGAAAAACTGTTTTTT. Amino acids: CASRGPGVNEKLFF.

This chain uses TRBV5-6 with TRBJ1-1; no firm D call. CDR3 length equals 12 residues. In germline, CDR1 is SGHDT, CDR2 YYEEEE. V was trimmed by 3 bases and J by 4 bases, leaving 7 bases between them. The CDR3 DNA follows: TGTGCCAGCAGCTCTATGATCACTGAAGCTTTCTTT. Amino acids: CASSSMITEAFF. The entire variable domain, with the rest obtained from reference TRBV5-6 and TRBJ1-1, is as follows: DAGVTQSPTHLIKTRGQQVTLRCSPKSGHDTVSWYQQALGQGPQFIFQYYEEEERQRGNFPDRFSGHQFPNYSSELNVNALLLGDSALYLCASSSMITEAFFGQGTRLTVV.

The V call is TRBV2, the J call TRBJ2-7, with D unresolved. Germline V lookup: CDR1 SNHLY, CDR2 FYNNEI. This CDR3 has 12 residues. Trimming shortened V by 5 bases and J by 7 bases, and 12 bases separated the two germline ends. The CDR3 coding sequence is TGTGCCAGCAGTCCCGGCTCGAAGGAGCAGTACTTC. This translates into CASSPGSKEQYF.

The J gene is TRBJ2-2, the V gene TRBV9, with a weak D call TRBD2 (6 bases). V lost 4 bases to trimming and J lost 4 bases, with 11 bases between them. The germline V gene encodes CDR1 SGDLS and CDR2 YYNGEE. CDR3 size: 14 residues. CDR3 sequence: CASSYTGGTGELFF. Here the CDR3 DNA reads TGTGCCAGCAGCTACACCGGGGGCACCGGGGAGCTGTTTTTT. Using reference TRBV9 and TRBJ2-2 for the parts outside the CDR3, the full variable domain is DSGVTQTPKHLITATGQRVTLRCSPRSGDLSVYWYQQSLDQGLQFLIQYYNGEERAKGNILERFSAQQFPDLHSELNLSSLELGDSALYFCASSYTGGTGELFFGEGSRLTVL.

This clone has a handful of counts. The chain couples TRBV12-5 to TRBJ2-3; D might be TRBD1 (5 bases). This CDR3 contains 12 residues. Germline CDR1 reads LGHNT; CDR2 reads FRNRAP. V lost 7 bases and J 4 bases, leaving 9 bases between the germline ends. For the CDR3, the DNA is TGTGCTAGTGTAGGGGAAGCAGATACGCAGTATTTT. Translation: CASVGEADTQYF. Full variable domain (missing parts from reference TRBV12-5 and TRBJ2-3): DARVTQTPRHKVTEMGQEVTMRCQPILGHNTVFWYRQTMMQGLELLAYFRNRAPLDDSGMPKDRFSAEMPDATLATLKIQPSEPRDSAVYFCASVGEADTQYFGPGTRLTVL.

Comment on this clone: Other DNA sequences in this sample translate to the same CDR3. The V and J genes are TRBV30 and TRBJ2-6; possible D gene TRBD2, 7 bases. Germline CDR1 reads GTSNPN; CDR2 reads SVGIG (reference sequence). V lost 3 bases and J 0 bases, leaving 12 bases between the germline ends. The CDR3 runs to 16 residues. The DNA of the CDR3 is TGTGCCTGGAGCCGCGGGGGCCTCTCTGGGGCCAACGTCCTGACTTTC. Its protein is CAWSRGGLSGANVLTF. Full variable domain (remainder filled in from reference TRBV30 and TRBJ2-6): SQTIHQWPATLVQPVGSPLSLECTVEGTSNPNLYWYRQAAGRGLQLLFYSVGIGQISSEVPQNLSASRPQDRQFILSSKKLLLSDSGFYLCAWSRGGLSGANVLTFGAGSRLTVL.

The chain links TRBV4-2 to TRBJ1-1, with D possibly TRBD1 on 5 matching bases. The CDR3 sequence is 13 residues long. Looked up from germline, CDR1 is LGHNA and CDR2 is YNFKEQ. Trimming removed 0 bases at V and 7 bases at J, with 9 bases between. CDR3 bases: TGTGCCAGCAGCCAAGATAGACAGCGTGAAGCTTTCTTT. Its protein product is CASSQDRQREAFF.

This chain connects TRBV30 to TRBJ1-2, with TRBD1 as a possible D gene (6 bases). V gave up 2 bases and J gave up 4 bases, with 14 bases separating them. Looked up from germline, CDR1 is GTSNPN and CDR2 is SVGIG (reference sequence). CDR3 size: 14 residues. This chain's CDR3 is CAWSYEGVAYGYTF. In DNA form, the CDR3 reads TGTGCCTGGAGTTACGAGGGGGTCGCCTATGGCTACACCTTC. Supplemented by reference TRBV30 and TRBJ1-2, the full variable domain reads SQTIHQWPATLVQPVGSPLSLECTVEGTSNPNLYWYRQAAGRGLQLLFYSVGIGQISSEVPQNLSASRPQDRQFILSSKKLLLSDSGFYLCAWSYEGVAYGYTFGSGTRLTVV.

The chain is built from TRBV2 and TRBJ1-1; 7 bases line up with TRBD1. There are 14 residues in the CDR3. J was trimmed by 4 bases and V by 2 bases; bases with no gene match: 4. Germline V gene lookup returns CDR1 SNHLY and CDR2 FYNNEI. The CDR3 nucleotides are TGTGCCAGCAGTGAATGGCAGGGGGGCACTGAAGCTTTCTTT. Its translation is CASSEWQGGTEAFF.

The genes are TRBV5-6 and TRBJ2-3; 11 bases align to TRBD1. Trimming removed 4 bases from V and 0 bases from J; junction bases left unmatched: 10. This CDR3 spans 18 amino acids. Germline loops: CDR1 SGHDT, CDR2 YYEEEE. CDR3 sequence: CASSLYRDRGFSTDTQYF. The DNA for the CDR3 is TGTGCCAGCAGCCTCTACCGGGACAGGGGGTTCAGCACAGATACGCAGTATTTT.